The clone carrying this T cell receptor beta chain was found many times. In the authors' methods: Across clinicopathological groups, CDR3 differences served as the basis for building a distant-metastasis classifier for papillary thyroid cancer. TCRdb re-called clones via MiXCR from the PCR reads. The V and J calls come from TCRdb's annotation, not from the publication. The sample consists of roughly 36,000 clones, 11% of them appearing once. This entry is derived from a study of metastatic and nonmetastatic thyroid tumors. The CDR3 covers 12 residues. The germline V gene has CDR1 GTSNPN and CDR2 SVGIG (reference sequence). The V gene lost 2 bases and the J gene lost 1 base, with 3 bases spanning the gap. Ahead of thyroid surgery, no patient had received treatment of any kind.

This sequence was found in a female donor with papillary thyroid cancer or a benign thyroid nodule (not recorded which). Some clones in this sample may be carry-over from other donors' samples. The chain joins TRBV30 to TRBJ2-4; no definite D call. Sample: blood. CDR3 protein: CAWSRAKNIQYF. The CDR3, as DNA: TGTGCCTGGAGTAGGGCCAAAAACATTCAGTACTTC.